This T cell receptor (beta chain) was found in a study of response to subunit inactivated influenza vaccine. In this sample, this clonotype turned up a few times. Antigen specificity is unknown. CDR1 and CDR2 (germline): SGHRS, YFSETQ. CDR3 size: 17 residues. J gave up 4 bases and V 4 bases, and 12 bases lay outside the gene matches. A single record per CDR3 protein comes from TCRdb applying MiXCR to the RT-PCR reads. The table records around 490,000 distinct CDR3 sequences, around 8% of them present only once. Broader study findings: Authors suggested each seasonal flu vaccination may recruit only limited numbers of new T cells.

The genes are TRBV5-1 and TRBJ2-7; 12 bases are shared with TRBD2. The TCR comes from a man aged 50 to 69 who received an inactivated influenza vaccine. The input for sequencing was PBMCs from blood, taken roughly 24 months after vaccination. CDR3 DNA: TGCGCCAGCAGCCAATTGACTAGCGGGAGTAGGGGGTACGAGCAGTACTTC. It yields the protein CASSQLTSGSRGYEQYF.